This T cell receptor (beta chain) was documented in a study of monozygotic twins with inflammatory bowel disease. Overall study results and limits: Researchers report that IBD patients shared fewer clonotypes with others than healthy twins, especially amid disease activity.

TCRdb reprocessed the 5' RACE reads; each CDR3 protein has one entry and no DNA is given. Across about 450,000 distinct CDR3 sequences, the top ten clones capture about 2.6% of the sample. About this clonotype itself: Its matching antigen is unknown.

CDR3 length: 14 residues. The germline CDR1 and CDR2 sequences are DFQATT and SNEGSKA (reference sequence). Material for sequencing was blood. The chain joins TRBV20-1 to TRBJ1-1; without DNA, the TCRdb call of TRBD1 cannot be checked. This TCR was sampled from a human donor with ulcerative colitis or Crohn's disease, or a healthy co-twin of an affected twin (not recorded which). CDR3 in amino acids: CSAREGGSMGEAFF.